This T cell receptor beta chain was recovered during a study of cytomegalovirus exposure and HLA in healthy donors. V was trimmed by 3 bases and J by 1 base, leaving 9 bases between them. This CDR3 spans 14 amino acids. From germline, CDR1 is MDHEN and CDR2 SYDVKM. As to this clone: As yet, its antigen is unknown.

PCR involved 60 Vbeta and 13 Jbeta primers. The data were produced by immunoSEQ multiplex PCR, yet TCRdb's version contains in-frame clones alone and is incomplete. The sample carries roughly 190,000 clones, around 88% recorded once. Overall study findings and caveats: Cytomegalovirus-associated TCR beta chains were listed, numbering some 180. The records held CMV serostatus as the only immune exposure information. Earlier analysis found most TCR beta V segments productive about 87% or about 30% of the time.

The receptor comes from a middle-aged man in good health and CMV-seropositive. The gene calls are TRBV28 and TRBJ2-5; maybe TRBD1 (5 bases). Input material: PBMCs. DNA for the CDR3: TGTGCCAGCAGTTTCCCCAGGGCCCAAGAGACCCAGTACTTC. Its translation is CASSFPRAQETQYF.